This passage covers 27 T cell receptor beta chains from one sample sequenced in a study of neoadjuvant anti-PD-1 for oral cavity cancer. Documented time point: after neoadjuvant nivolumab, at surgical resection. This table comes from immunoSEQ multiplex PCR, and its TCRdb copy is limited to in-frame clones, with some not included. Of about 14,000 clones in the sample, 70% were seen once. This material consisted of PBMCs, taken after nivolumab (anti-PD-1) treatment. These TCRs come from a person aged 40 to 85 with oral cavity squamous cell carcinoma.

The chain combines TRBV12-5 with TRBJ1-1, with 9 bases identical to TRBD1. Germline assignment: CDR1 LGHNT and CDR2 FRNRAP. J gave up 5 bases and V 5 bases, and 6 bases lay outside the gene matches. The CDR3 is 14 residues long. CDR3: CASGTGQGWTEAFF. CDR3 sequence (DNA): TGTGCTAGTGGTACGGGACAGGGATGGACTGAAGCTTTCTTT.

This rearrangement joins TRBV6-1 to TRBJ1-5; D is ambiguous. Trimming took 2 bases from V and 3 from J, leaving 14 bases between them. The CDR3 covers 16 residues. The V gene's germline CDR1 is MNHNS and CDR2 SASEGT. CDR3 in DNA: TGTGCCAGCAGTGAAAGACACCCTAGCCCCAATCAGCCCCAGCATTTT. Its protein product is CASSERHPSPNQPQHF.

J is TRBJ2-1 and V is TRBV13; D remains ambiguous. Germline assignment: CDR1 PRHDT and CDR2 FYEKMQ (reference sequence). V was pared by 0 bases and J by 3 bases, with 9 bases between. CDR3 size: 15 residues. CDR3 sequence (DNA): TGTGCCAGCAGCTTAGGCCGCGTCATCTACAATGAGCAGTTCTTC. Protein sequence: CASSLGRVIYNEQFF.

This clone appeared a few times. The chain uses TRBV5-4 and TRBJ2-3; no clear D. Germline values: CDR1 SGHNT, CDR2 YYREEE (reference sequence). The CDR3 covers 14 residues. Trimming removed 1 base from V and 4 bases from J, with 10 bases in between. CDR3 in amino acids: CASSLIRAPDTQYF. DNA of the CDR3: TGTGCCAGCAGCTTGATACGGGCCCCAGATACGCAGTATTTT.

This sequence joins TRBV15 and TRBJ2-1; D is possibly TRBD1 (6 bases). V was trimmed by 1 base and J by 2 bases, leaving 9 bases between them. Germline-derived CDR1 and CDR2 are LNHNV and YYDKDF (reference sequence). The CDR3 totals 15 residues. CDR3 bases: TGTGCCACCAGCAGAGGGGGGCCCACCTACAATGAGCAGTTCTTC. Encoded protein: CATSRGGPTYNEQFF. The whole variable domain, filled in from reference TRBV15 and TRBJ2-1, reads DAMVIQNPRYQVTQFGKPVTLSCSQTLNHNVMYWYQQKSSQAPKLLFHYYDKDFNNEADTPDNFQSRRPNTSFCFLDIRSPGLGDTAMYLCATSRGGPTYNEQFFGPGTRLTVL.

This clone was observed a few times. The chain carries TRBV27 and TRBJ1-5, with 9 positions matching TRBD1. Germline V gene sequence: CDR1 MNHEY, CDR2 SMNVEV (reference sequence). V dropped 6 bases and J dropped 7; count of bases not matched to a gene: 7. The CDR3 sequence is 14 residues long. The CDR3 nucleotides read TGTGCCAGCAGACTTGGACAGGGGAGCCAGCCCCAGCATTTT. Translation: CASRLGQGSQPQHF.

The chain carries TRBV6-1 and TRBJ2-1, with D unresolved. The V gene lost 1 base and the J gene lost 0 bases, with 7 bases spanning the gap. Germline V gene lookup returns CDR1 MNHNS and CDR2 SASEGT. The CDR3 spans 15 residues. Here the CDR3 reads CASSEVTYSYNEQFF. The CDR3 DNA follows: TGTGCCAGCAGTGAAGTTACGTACTCCTACAATGAGCAGTTCTTC.

This clone was seen a few times. V and J are TRBV2 and TRBJ2-2; D gene unclear. The V and J ends lost 7 bases and 4 bases respectively, with 10 bases between them. This CDR3 spans 13 amino acids. Germline assignment: CDR1 SNHLY and CDR2 FYNNEI. CDR3 sequence (DNA): TGTGCCAGCACTCCCGAGGCCACCGGGGAGCTGTTTTTT. It translates to CASTPEATGELFF.

V usage is TRBV6-6 and J usage is TRBJ2-3; 8 bases agree with TRBD1. V trimming: 6 bases; J trimming: 6 bases; junction bases outside the gene matches: 5. Germline-derived CDR1 and CDR2 are MNHNY and SVGAGI (reference sequence). This CDR3 has 13 residues. The CDR3 loop reads CASRGQVMDTQYF. The CDR3 DNA sequence: TGTGCCAGCAGGGGACAGGTTATGGATACGCAGTATTTT.

The table lists this clone with a count of one. Written as DNA, the CDR3 is TGTGCCAGCAGTGACCAGCCCGTCCAAAGCGGGGTCACAGATACGCAGTATTTT. Translation: CASSDQPVQSGVTDTQYF. This chain joins TRBV6-4 and TRBJ2-3; the match to TRBD2 covers 7 bases. Trimming took 2 bases from V and 2 from J; bases not matched to a gene: 13. This CDR3 has 18 amino acids. Germline V CDR1 and CDR2: MRHNA, SNTAGT.

The rearrangement joins TRBV5-1 to TRBJ2-3; 7 bases are a match to TRBD1. CDR3 length equals 16 residues. Germline CDR1 and CDR2: SGHRS and YFSETQ. Trimming at V came to 0 bases and at J to 0 bases, leaving 4 bases not matched to a gene. In DNA, the CDR3 is TGCGCCAGCAGCTTGGGGGACAGTATTAGCACAGATACGCAGTATTTT. Protein product: CASSLGDSISTDTQYF.

The chain employs TRBV19 and TRBJ1-2; D not resolved. V lost 2 bases and J 3 bases, leaving 4 bases between the germline ends. Germline CDR1 and CDR2: LNHDA and SQIVND (reference sequence). The CDR3 runs to 12 residues. Here the CDR3 reads CASSIQDYGYTF. The CDR3 bases are TGTGCCAGTAGTATACAGGACTATGGCTACACCTTC. The full variable domain, completed using reference TRBV19 and TRBJ1-2, is DGGITQSPKYLFRKEGQNVTLSCEQNLNHDAMYWYRQDPGQGLRLIYYSQIVNDFQKGDIAEGYSVSREKKESFPLTVTSAQKNPTAFYLCASSIQDYGYTFGSGTRLTVV.

This rearrangement joins TRBV29-1 to TRBJ1-1, with 9 bases matching TRBD1. CDR3 size: 14 residues. V shed 7 bases and J 3 bases; nucleotides not matched to a gene: 9. The germline V gene has CDR1 SQVTM and CDR2 ANQGSEA. The CDR3 coding sequence is TGCAGCGCTAAACAGGGGGCAGTGGACACTGAAGCTTTCTTT. Translating gives CSAKQGAVDTEAFF.

The V and J genes are TRBV19 and TRBJ2-7; maybe TRBD1 (5 bases). The length of the CDR3 is 13 residues. Germline V gene sequence: CDR1 LNHDA, CDR2 SQIVND (reference sequence). The V and J ends lost 11 bases and 3 bases respectively, with 17 bases between them. The CDR3 nucleotides read TGTGCCCGACAGCAGTGGGGAAACTACGAGCAGTACTTC. Its protein is CARQQWGNYEQYF.

The rearrangement joins TRBV5-1 to TRBJ1-1; no firm D call. CDR1 and CDR2 (germline): SGHRS, YFSETQ. Trimming removed 4 bases from V and 0 bases from J, with 10 bases in between. The CDR3 runs to 14 residues. CDR3 nucleotides: TGCGCCAGCAGCCCGGGAGGGATGAACACTGAAGCTTTCTTT. It yields the protein CASSPGGMNTEAFF.

This clone was seen more than once but under ten times. The rearrangement links TRBV27 to TRBJ2-5; D may correspond to TRBD1 or TRBD2 (5 bases each). The CDR3 consists of 14 residues. Germline CDR1 and CDR2: MNHEY and SMNVEV (reference sequence). V lost 4 bases to trimming and J lost 5 bases, with 14 bases between them. CDR3 nucleotide sequence: TGTGCCAGCAGTTCAACCGGGACGAGGGAGACCCAGTACTTC. Translating gives CASSSTGTRETQYF.

The chain uses TRBV30 and TRBJ2-1, with D unclear. This CDR3 region has 10 residues. The germline CDR1 and CDR2 sequences are GTSNPN and SVGIG (reference sequence). With 0 bases removed from V and 10 bases from J, the gap between germline ends came to 4 bases. The chain's CDR3 is CAWSVVEQFF. The DNA of the CDR3 is TGTGCCTGGAGTGTAGTCGAGCAGTTCTTC. Drawing the rest from reference TRBV30 and TRBJ2-1, the complete variable domain is SQTIHQWPATLVQPVGSPLSLECTVEGTSNPNLYWYRQAAGRGLQLLFYSVGIGQISSEVPQNLSASRPQDRQFILSSKKLLLSDSGFYLCAWSVVEQFFGPGTRLTVL.

V is TRBV28 and J is TRBJ2-7; D remains unclear. V was shortened by 7 bases and J by 4 bases, with 14 bases between the two germline ends. Germline V gives CDR1 MDHEN, CDR2 SYDVKM. This CDR3 has 13 amino acids. The CDR3 bases are TGTGCCAGCACCCTCCTTACCGGGTACGAGCAGTACTTC. It yields the protein CASTLLTGYEQYF.

The J gene is TRBJ2-1, the V gene TRBV9; D is unresolved. V shed 0 bases and J shed 9 bases, with 10 bases lying between them. The length of the CDR3 is 13 residues. Germline V gives CDR1 SGDLS, CDR2 YYNGEE. CDR3 nucleotides: TGTGCCAGCAGCGTAGCCCCTAGTGGTGAGCAGTTCTTC. As protein: CASSVAPSGEQFF.

This clone was seen once. This sequence joins TRBV2 and TRBJ1-1; TRBD1 agrees at 9 bases. Germline lookup yields CDR1 SNHLY and CDR2 FYNNEI. The CDR3 consists of 15 residues. Trimming took 6 bases from V and 4 from J; bases not matched to a gene: 9. Here the CDR3 reads CASSGTGTGSTEAFF. DNA of the CDR3: TGTGCCAGCAGCGGGACCGGGACAGGGTCCACTGAAGCTTTCTTT.

The V and J genes are TRBV30 and TRBJ1-1; D gene ambiguous. V was pared by 1 base and J by 7 bases, with 7 bases between. CDR1 and CDR2 (germline): GTSNPN, SVGIG (reference sequence). The CDR3 runs to 11 residues. The CDR3 sequence is CAWSALREAFF. The CDR3, as DNA: TGTGCCTGGAGTGCTTTGCGTGAAGCTTTCTTT.

This clone was seen more than once but under ten times. The chain couples TRBV23-1 to TRBJ2-2, with D possibly being TRBD1 (5 bases). TRBV23-1 is given ORF status, its function remaining uncertain. V was shortened by 2 bases and J by 9 bases, with 10 bases between the two germline ends. This CDR3 contains 13 residues. The CDR3 DNA follows: TGCGCCAGCAGTCAAACAGGTCGGAGGGAGCTGTTTTTT. Protein sequence: CASSQTGRRELFF.

This clone counts as large. This chain connects TRBV11-2 to TRBJ2-7; TRBD1 aligns across 9 bases. The CDR3 extends over 13 amino acids. From germline, CDR1 is SGHAT and CDR2 FQNNGV. The V gene end was trimmed by 5 bases and the J gene end by 7 bases; junction bases not matched to a gene: 6. The CDR3 spells CASSQGQGWEQYF. The DNA for the CDR3 is TGTGCCAGCAGCCAGGGACAGGGCTGGGAGCAGTACTTC.

The chain has TRBV6-1 and TRBJ2-1, with D hard to call. This CDR3 region has 15 residues. The V end lost 1 base, the J end lost 9 bases, and 16 bases lay between the germline ends. Germline V gene data show CDR1 as MNHNS and CDR2 as SASEGT. The DNA for the CDR3 is TGTGCCAGCAGTGAAGATTTGTTGGGATTTAGTGAGCAGTTCTTC. It encodes CASSEDLLGFSEQFF.

V usage is TRBV11-3 and J usage is TRBJ2-7; D possibly corresponds to TRBD2 (6 bases). CDR3 length: 15 amino acids. V was clipped by 1 base and J by 5 bases, with 15 bases between them. The germline CDR1 and CDR2 sequences are SGHNT and YENEEA. CDR3 sequence (DNA): TGTGCCAGCAGCTTAGGAGGGACTTCTAGGGACGAGCAGTACTTC. This sequence encodes CASSLGGTSRDEQYF.

V and J are TRBV23-1 and TRBJ2-7; 7 bases match TRBD1. TRBV23-1 is classed as an ORF, of uncertain function. Trimming cost V 0 bases and J 4 bases; bases outside gene matches: 15. CDR3 length equals 18 residues. The CDR3 sequence: CASSQSEADRDRGYEQYF. As DNA, the CDR3 is TGCGCCAGCAGTCAATCAGAAGCCGACAGGGATCGGGGTTACGAGCAGTACTTC.

J is TRBJ2-3 and V is TRBV5-4; 7 bases agree with TRBD2. This CDR3 has 13 residues. Germline V gene data show CDR1 as SGHNT and CDR2 as YYREEE (reference sequence). V shed 4 bases, J shed 4 bases, and the junction held 3 bases outside the gene matches. CDR3 protein: CASSRGRADTQYF. CDR3 sequence (DNA): TGTGCCAGCAGCCGAGGGAGGGCAGATACGCAGTATTTT. Complete variable domain (other parts from reference TRBV5-4 and TRBJ2-3): ETGVTQSPTHLIKTRGQQVTLRCSSQSGHNTVSWYQQALGQGPQFIFQYYREEENGRGNFPPRFSGLQFPNYSSELNVNALELDDSALYLCASSRGRADTQYFGPGTRLTVL.